Listed here are 12 T cell receptor beta chains from one sample, sequenced in a study of blood T cell repertoires in COVID-19. Only in-frame clones appear in the TCRdb table, and some are missing; sequencing was by immunoSEQ multiplex PCR. The sample holds approximately 180,000 clones, approximately 83% seen once. Material: peripheral blood. These receptor sequences come from a human donor with active or convalescent COVID-19. The donor label of this sample is uncertain.

CDR3: CASSLLAGAEQYF. The CDR3 nucleotides read TGTGCCAGCAGCTTGCTAGCCGGAGCCGAGCAGTACTTC. The V and J genes are TRBV7-3 and TRBJ2-7; tentative D call: TRBD2 (5 bases). The V and J ends lost 3 bases and 6 bases respectively, with 12 bases between them. The CDR3 totals 13 residues. Germline V gene data show CDR1 as SGHTA and CDR2 as FQGTGA.

The chain employs TRBV10-3 and TRBJ2-1; the D gene is possibly TRBD2 (5 bases). From germline, CDR1 is ENHRY and CDR2 SYGVKD. The CDR3 covers 14 residues. V was clipped by 7 bases and J by 1 base, with 11 bases between them. This chain's CDR3 is CAITPGGSYNEQFF. The CDR3 DNA is TGTGCCATCACCCCTGGCGGGTCCTACAATGAGCAGTTCTTC.

The V gene is TRBV28, the J gene TRBJ1-3, with D maybe TRBD1 (6 bases). Trimming took 3 bases from V and 0 from J, leaving 15 bases between them. Per the germline V gene, CDR1 is MDHEN and CDR2 is SYDVKM. CDR3 length equals 17 residues. This CDR3 is CASSFRQAGVSGNTIYF. Here the CDR3 DNA reads TGTGCCAGCAGTTTCCGACAGGCGGGGGTCTCTGGAAACACCATATATTTT.

This CDR3 reads CASTLQGGNEQFF. The CDR3 DNA reads as TGTGCCAGCACCTTACAGGGGGGCAATGAGCAGTTCTTC. This sequence joins TRBV28 and TRBJ2-1, with 8 bases fitting TRBD1. CDR1 is MDHEN and CDR2 is SYDVKM in the germline V gene. The length of the CDR3 is 13 residues. The junction had 5 bases not matched to a gene; V was cut back by 7 bases and J by 6 bases.

This chain connects TRBV20-1 to TRBJ2-7; unclear D gene. The CDR3 is 11 amino acids. Trimming cost V 7 bases and J 3 bases, with 10 bases left between them. Germline V lookup: CDR1 DFQATT, CDR2 SNEGSKA (reference sequence). DNA of the CDR3: TGCAGTGGTTGGCGGAACTACGAGCAGTACTTC. This gives the protein CSGWRNYEQYF.

The J gene is TRBJ2-7, the V gene TRBV29-1; D may be TRBD1 or TRBD2 (9 bases each). Trimming shortened V by 6 bases and J by 5 bases, and 35 bases separated the two germline ends. Germline CDR1 reads SQVTM; CDR2 reads ANQGSEA. The CDR3 totals 19 residues. CDR3 DNA sequence: TGCAGCGTAACCCCCCGGGACAGGGTATTAGCGGGAGTAATCGACGAGCAGTACTTC. Residues: CSVTPRDRVLAGVIDEQYF.

This clone came up a few times. The chain carries TRBV5-1 and TRBJ2-3; 10 bases are a match to TRBD2. The CDR3 spans 16 residues. Unmatched junction bases numbered 5, after V lost 1 base and J lost 3 bases. The germline CDR1 and CDR2 sequences are SGHRS and YFSETQ. Here the CDR3 DNA reads TGCGCCAGCAGCTTGAGGGCTAGCGGGAGTACAGATACGCAGTATTTT. Its translation: CASSLRASGSTDTQYF.

J is TRBJ2-7 and V is TRBV7-2; TRBD1 matches at 9 bases. Losses at the gene ends were 5 bases for V and 6 bases for J; bases not matched to a gene: 5. Per the germline V gene, CDR1 is SGHTA and CDR2 is FQGNSA. The CDR3 has 13 amino acids. CDR3 sequence (DNA): TGTGCCAGCAGCCGGGACAGGGTTGGCGAGCAGTACTTC. This codes for CASSRDRVGEQYF.

This chain links TRBV5-1 with TRBJ2-7; 7 bases match TRBD2. The germline gives CDR1 SGHRS, CDR2 YFSETQ. The CDR3 covers 14 residues. With 1 base clipped from V and 3 bases from J, the junction kept 4 bases outside the gene matches. Written as DNA, the CDR3 is TGCGCCAGCAGCTTGTTTGCGGGAGACTACGAGCAGTACTTC. Its translation is CASSLFAGDYEQYF.

The chain employs TRBV7-6 and TRBJ1-1, with a tentative D call TRBD1 (5 bases). From germline, CDR1 is SGHVS and CDR2 FNYEAQ. This CDR3 is 13 amino acids long. V was pared by 8 bases and J by 1 base, with 11 bases between. CDR3 in amino acids: CASGWGENTEAFF. The CDR3 DNA sequence: TGTGCCAGCGGATGGGGGGAGAACACTGAAGCTTTCTTT.

CDR3 in DNA: TGTGCCAGCAGCTTGAGGTCAGGGGGCCACGAGCAGTACTTC. Protein: CASSLRSGGHEQYF. The chain uses TRBV7-9 and TRBJ2-7, with 8 bases that match TRBD1. This CDR3 comprises 14 residues. V trimming: 3 bases; J trimming: 5 bases; junction bases outside the gene matches: 6. The germline V gene encodes CDR1 SEHNR and CDR2 FQNEAQ (reference sequence). The full variable domain, in which reference TRBV7-9 and TRBJ2-7 provide the parts outside the CDR3, is DTGVSQNPRHKITKRGQNVTFRCDPISEHNRLYWYRQTLGQGPEFLTYFQNEAQLEKSRLLSDRFSAERPKGSFSTLEIQRTEQGDSAMYLCASSLRSGGHEQYFGPGTRLTVT.

The V call is TRBV14, the J call TRBJ1-2, with TRBD1 matching over 10 bases. Germline values: CDR1 SGHDN, CDR2 FVKESK. The V and J ends lost 5 bases and 3 bases, in that order; junction bases with no gene match: 9. The CDR3 is 16 amino acids. In nucleotides, the CDR3 is TGTGCCAGCAGCAAATCTAAGACAGGGGGCTACTATGGCTACACCTTC. Residues: CASSKSKTGGYYGYTF. The variable domain in full, with the rest retrieved from reference TRBV14 and TRBJ1-2, is EAGVTQFPSHSVIEKGQTVTLRCDPISGHDNLYWYRRVMGKEIKFLLHFVKESKQDESGMPNNRFLAERTGGTYSTLKVQPAELEDSGVYFCASSKSKTGGYYGYTFGSGTRLTVV.